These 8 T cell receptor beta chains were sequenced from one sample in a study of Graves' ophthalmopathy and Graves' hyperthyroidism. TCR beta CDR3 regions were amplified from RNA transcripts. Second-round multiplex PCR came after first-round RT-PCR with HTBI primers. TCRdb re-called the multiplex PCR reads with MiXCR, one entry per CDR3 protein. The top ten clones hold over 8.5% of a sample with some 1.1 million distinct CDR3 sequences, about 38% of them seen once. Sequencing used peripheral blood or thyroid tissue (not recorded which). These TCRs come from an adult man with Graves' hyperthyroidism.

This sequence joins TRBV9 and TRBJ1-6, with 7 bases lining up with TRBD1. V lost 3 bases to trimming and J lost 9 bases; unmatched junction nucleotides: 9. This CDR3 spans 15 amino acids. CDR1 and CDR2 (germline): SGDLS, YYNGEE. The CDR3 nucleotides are TGTGCCAGCAGCGCAGGGGGACGTTATCTTTCACCCCTCCACTTT. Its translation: CASSAGGRYLSPLHF.

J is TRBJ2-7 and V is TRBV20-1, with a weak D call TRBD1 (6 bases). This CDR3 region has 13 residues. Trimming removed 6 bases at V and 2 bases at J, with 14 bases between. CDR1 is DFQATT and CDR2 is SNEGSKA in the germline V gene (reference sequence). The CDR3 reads CSAKGQRPYEQYF. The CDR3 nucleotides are TGCAGTGCCAAAGGACAGAGACCCTACGAGCAGTACTTC.

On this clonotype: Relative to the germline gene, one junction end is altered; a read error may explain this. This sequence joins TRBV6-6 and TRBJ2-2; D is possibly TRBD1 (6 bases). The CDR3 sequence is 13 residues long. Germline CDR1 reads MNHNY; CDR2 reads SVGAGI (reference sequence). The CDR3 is CAISEAGTGELFF. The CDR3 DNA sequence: TGTGCCATCAGTGAGGCCGGGACAGGGGAGCTGTTTTTT.

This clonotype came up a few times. The CDR3 region is CASSLEIAGGYEQYF. CDR3 DNA: TGTGCCAGCAGCTTAGAAATAGCGGGAGGCTACGAGCAGTACTTC. V and J are TRBV11-2 and TRBJ2-7, with 10 bases lining up with TRBD2. This CDR3 is built from 15 residues. The V gene's germline CDR1 is SGHAT and CDR2 FQNNGV. J lost 3 bases, V lost 0 bases, and 2 bases had no gene match. Drawing the rest from reference TRBV11-2 and TRBJ2-7, the complete variable domain is EAGVAQSPRYKIIEKRQSVAFWCNPISGHATLYWYQQILGQGPKLLIQFQNNGVVDDSQLPKDRFSAERLKGVDSTLKIQPAKLEDSAVYLCASSLEIAGGYEQYFGPGTRLTVT.

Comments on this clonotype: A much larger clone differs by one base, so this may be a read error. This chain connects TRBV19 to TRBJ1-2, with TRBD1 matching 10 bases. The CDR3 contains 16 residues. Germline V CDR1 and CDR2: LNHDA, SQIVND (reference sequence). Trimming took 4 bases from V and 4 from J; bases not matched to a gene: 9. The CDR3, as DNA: TGTGCCAGTAGTAGCCACCCGGGACAGGGGCCCTATGGCTACACCTTC. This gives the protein CASSSHPGQGPYGYTF.

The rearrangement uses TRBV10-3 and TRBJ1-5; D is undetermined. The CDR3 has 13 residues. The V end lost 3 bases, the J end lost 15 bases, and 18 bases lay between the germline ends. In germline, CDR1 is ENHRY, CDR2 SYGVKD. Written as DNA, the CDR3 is TGTGCCATCAGTGAAAGGCGGGAGTTGGTAAGGCATTTT. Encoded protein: CAISERRELVRHF.

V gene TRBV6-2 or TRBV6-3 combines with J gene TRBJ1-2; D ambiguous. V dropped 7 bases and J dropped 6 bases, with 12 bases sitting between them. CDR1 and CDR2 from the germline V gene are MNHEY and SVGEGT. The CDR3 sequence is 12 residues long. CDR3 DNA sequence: TGTGCCAGCAAGCACAGCCCGCATGGCTACACCTTC. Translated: CASKHSPHGYTF.

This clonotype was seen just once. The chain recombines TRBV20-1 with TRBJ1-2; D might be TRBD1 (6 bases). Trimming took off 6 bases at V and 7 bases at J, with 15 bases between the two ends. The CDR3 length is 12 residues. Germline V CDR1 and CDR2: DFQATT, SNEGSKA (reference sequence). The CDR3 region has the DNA TGCAGTGCGCATTCAGGGGAACCTGGCTACACCTTC. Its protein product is CSAHSGEPGYTF.